These T cell receptor beta chains were read from a single sample in a study of T cells in Graves' hyperthyroidism and ophthalmopathy. TCRdb reprocessed the multiplex PCR reads with MiXCR, giving one entry per CDR3 protein. The sample includes about 270,000 distinct CDR3 sequences, about 15% of them seen just once. Material: blood. These receptors all stem from a woman aged 45-65 years with Graves' hyperthyroidism that later progressed to Graves' ophthalmopathy. The CDR3 runs from the conserved cysteine through the conserved F or W. The order of the fields is clone size, D gene, V gene, J gene, CDR3 protein, CDR3 DNA. D genes are given only for firm matches. Only part of the rows carry a size: once, few, many, or a class if the clone is expanded.

>.|TRBD1|TRBV9|TRBJ1-1
CASSVGTGNMNTEAFF
TGTGCCAGCAGCGTCGGGACAGGAAACATGAACACTGAAGCTTTCTTT
>.|.|TRBV6-1|TRBJ1-5
CASSPNNQPQHF
TGTGCCAGCAGCCCAAACAATCAGCCCCAGCATTTT
>many|.|TRBV28|TRBJ2-4
CASRQSLLAKNIQYF
TGTGCCAGCAGACAGAGCCTACTAGCCAAAAACATTCAGTACTTC
>.|.|TRBV30|TRBJ1-2
CAAPPPGNYGYTF
TGTGCCGCCCCCCCGCCAGGGAACTATGGCTACACCTTC
>.|.|TRBV9|TRBJ2-1
CASSVRSYYNEQFF
TGTGCCAGCAGCGTACGAAGCTACTACAATGAGCAGTTCTTC
>many|.|TRBV6-4|TRBJ2-2
CASSEADSNTGELFF
TGTGCCAGCAGTGAAGCGGACTCGAACACCGGGGAGCTGTTTTTT
>.|TRBD2|TRBV9|TRBJ2-5
CASSTRLAETQYF
TGTGCCAGCAGCACCCGACTAGCAGAGACCCAGTACTTC
>few|.|TRBV4-1|TRBJ1-1
CASSQDNPRRSTNTEAFF
TGCGCCAGCAGCCAAGACAACCCCAGAAGGTCCACAAACACTGAAGCTTTCTTT
>.|.|TRBV5-1|TRBJ1-1
CASSRIGGNTEAFF
TGCGCCAGCAGTCGGATAGGGGGGAACACTGAAGCTTTCTTT
>few|TRBD1|TRBV14|TRBJ1-2
CASSQVRGHGYGYTF
TGTGCCAGCAGCCAAGTGAGGGGGCATGGCTATGGCTACACCTTC
>many|.|TRBV20-1|TRBJ2-3
CSASSAGWTDTQYF
TGCAGTGCTAGCTCTGCGGGCTGGACAGATACGCAGTATTTT
>.|TRBD1|TRBV9|TRBJ2-6
CASSAEGTGANVPTF
TGTGCCAGCAGCGCAGAGGGGACAGGGGCCAACGTCCCGACTTTC
>many|.|TRBV5-1|TRBJ1-3
CASSPDPTGNTIYF
TGCGCCAGCAGCCCAGACCCGACTGGAAACACCATATATTTT
>many|.|TRBV5-8|TRBJ2-4
CASSLDSLNIQYF
TGTGCCAGCAGCTTGGATAGTCTAAACATTCAGTACTTC
>many|.|TRBV7-9|TRBJ1-1
CASTTRGPRWDTEAFF
TGTGCCAGCACCACTAGGGGCCCAAGGTGGGACACTGAAGCTTTCTTT
>few|TRBD1|TRBV4-1|TRBJ1-2
CASSPLKNPRTGGRRGYTF
TGCGCCAGCAGCCCGCTTAAGAATCCGAGGACAGGGGGACGTCGGGGCTACACCTTC
>many|.|TRBV18|TRBJ1-5
CASSPAILRGEEDQPQHF
TGTGCCAGCTCACCAGCAATTTTGAGAGGAGAGGAGGATCAGCCCCAGCATTTT
>many|.|TRBV18|TRBJ2-5
CASSPRTDREETQYF
TGTGCCAGCTCACCCCGGACCGACAGAGAAGAGACCCAGTACTTC
>many|.|TRBV20-1|TRBJ2-6
CRATQSGANVLTF
TGCAGGGCAACCCAAAGTGGGGCCAACGTCCTGACTTTC
>.|.|TRBV19|TRBJ2-6
CASSIVGLGANVLTF
TGTGCCAGTAGTATTGTCGGCCTTGGGGCCAACGTCCTGACTTTC
>few|.|TRBV20-1|TRBJ1-3
CSAIRGGNTIYF
TGCAGTGCTATCCGGGGAGGAAACACCATATATTTT
>.|TRBD2|TRBV10-3|TRBJ2-1
CAIRESGGLSSYNEQFF
TGTGCCATCAGAGAAAGCGGGGGGCTAAGCTCCTACAATGAGCAGTTCTTC
>many|.|TRBV7-3|TRBJ2-5
CASSLSSGEIETQYF
TGTGCCAGCAGCTTAAGCTCGGGAGAGATAGAGACCCAGTACTTC
>.|TRBD2|TRBV2|TRBJ2-1
CASRRTSGDEQFF
TGTGCCAGCCGGCGGACTAGCGGGGATGAGCAGTTCTTC
>many|TRBD2|TRBV28|TRBJ2-1
CASSQRLAGGNEQFF
TGTGCCAGCAGTCAGAGACTAGCGGGTGGCAATGAGCAGTTCTTC
>few|.|TRBV6-5|TRBJ1-1
CASNYSNGSPLGNTEAFF
TGTGCCAGCAATTACTCGAATGGGTCGCCCCTGGGAAACACTGAAGCTTTCTTT
>many|TRBD1|TRBV3-1|TRBJ1-6
CASSQGTGGYNSPLHF
TGTGCCAGCAGCCAAGGGACAGGGGGATATAATTCACCCCTCCACTTT
>.|.|TRBV10-3|TRBJ2-7
CAISTGTFSNEQYF
TGTGCCATCTCGACAGGAACTTTCTCCAACGAGCAGTACTTC
>few|.|TRBV5-1|TRBJ1-1
CASRGNMNTEAFF
TGCGCCAGCAGGGGGAACATGAACACTGAAGCTTTCTTT
>many|TRBD2|TRBV10-2|TRBJ2-7
CASSEPSGFPNEQYF
TGCGCCAGCAGTGAACCTAGCGGCTTTCCTAACGAGCAGTACTTC
>.|.|TRBV4-1|TRBJ1-6
CASSQVVGGGGSPLHF
TGCGCCAGCAGCCAAGTCGTGGGCGGGGGCGGGTCACCCCTCCACTTT
>.|TRBD2|TRBV20-1|TRBJ2-7
CSAVPGLAACEQYF
TGCAGTGCTGTACCGGGACTAGCGGCCTGCGAGCAGTACTTC
>many|.|TRBV30|TRBJ1-5
CAWSVGFNQPQHF
TGTGCCTGGAGTGTGGGCTTCAATCAGCCCCAGCATTTT
>many|.|TRBV7-3|TRBJ2-3
CASSSGTPVTDTQYF
TGTGCCAGCAGCTCTGGGACTCCAGTCACAGATACGCAGTATTTT
>many|TRBD2|TRBV10-3|TRBJ2-1
CAISGLAGYNEQFF
TGTGCCATCAGTGGGCTAGCGGGATACAATGAGCAGTTCTTC
>many|TRBD2|TRBV7-2|TRBJ2-1
CASSLVGSSGFHNEQFF
TGTGCCAGCAGCTTAGTTGGGTCTAGCGGGTTTCACAATGAGCAGTTCTTC
>.|.|TRBV3-1|TRBJ1-1
CASRPTGTNTEAFF
TGTGCCAGCAGACCTACAGGGACGAACACTGAAGCTTTCTTT
>.|TRBD1|TRBV20-1|TRBJ2-2
CSAGHQGADGELFF
TGCAGTGCCGGTCATCAGGGGGCGGACGGGGAGCTGTTTTTT
>many|.|TRBV10-2|TRBJ2-3
CASRKQITSDTQYF
TGCGCCAGCAGGAAACAGATTACCTCAGATACGCAGTATTTT
>.|TRBD1|TRBV19|TRBJ1-3
CASSLRTGLNSGNTIYF
TGTGCCAGTAGTCTCCGGACAGGGCTTAACTCTGGAAACACCATATATTTT
>many|.|TRBV20-1|TRBJ1-1
CSAPRTGEAFF
TGCAGTGCGCCGCGGACTGGGGAAGCTTTCTTT
>many|TRBD2|TRBV28|TRBJ2-7
CASTPSRLAGGNEQYF
TGTGCCAGCACTCCCTCCCGACTAGCGGGAGGCAACGAGCAGTACTTC
>many|.|TRBV12-3/TRBV12-4|TRBJ2-2
CASRAAANTGELFF
TGTGCCAGCAGGGCGGCCGCGAACACCGGGGAGCTGTTTTTT
>many|TRBD2|TRBV2|TRBJ2-3
CAKSLAGVGDTQYF
TGTGCCAAATCTCTAGCGGGAGTGGGAGATACGCAGTATTTT
>many|.|TRBV6-1|TRBJ2-1
CASRPGRATYNEQFF
TGTGCCAGCAGACCAGGACGGGCTACCTACAATGAGCAGTTCTTC
>few|.|TRBV7-9|TRBJ2-2
CASSITIGELFF
TGTGCCAGCAGTATAACCATCGGGGAGCTGTTTTTT
>few|.|TRBV3-1|TRBJ2-3
CASSQDPTPGDTQYF
TGTGCCAGCAGCCAAGACCCCACCCCTGGGGATACGCAGTATTTT
>.|TRBD1|TRBV18|TRBJ1-2
CASSRLWEQGANLHYGYTF
TGTGCCAGCTCCCGTCTTTGGGAACAGGGGGCCAACCTGCACTATGGCTACACCTTC
>.|TRBD1|TRBV20-1|TRBJ1-6
CSARDQGVMSSPLHF
TGCAGTGCTAGAGATCAGGGGGTGATGAGTTCACCCCTCCACTTT
>.|.|TRBV5-6|TRBJ2-7
CASSRGPLDEQYF
TGTGCCAGCAGCAGAGGACCCCTCGACGAGCAGTACTTC
>.|.|TRBV3-1|TRBJ2-7
CASSHTQIEDFSYEQYF
TGTGCCAGCAGCCACACCCAGATAGAGGATTTCTCCTACGAGCAGTACTTC
>many|.|TRBV11-2|TRBJ1-5
CASSLGWEQPQHF
TGTGCCAGCAGCTTAGGCTGGGAACAGCCCCAGCATTTT
>few|TRBD2|TRBV20-1|TRBJ2-1
CSAKAGVSGGPEQFF
TGCAGTGCTAAAGCTGGGGTTAGCGGGGGGCCGGAGCAGTTCTTC
>many|.|TRBV20-1|TRBJ2-2
CSAPEGSWGGELFF
TGCAGTGCACCAGAGGGGTCATGGGGCGGGGAGCTGTTTTTT
>many|.|TRBV15|TRBJ1-2
CATSRESRALEGYTF
TGTGCCACCAGCAGGGAGTCCAGGGCCTTGGAGGGCTACACCTTC
>many|TRBD2|TRBV20-1|TRBJ2-2
CSAEAAGVAGELFF
TGCAGTGCCGAGGCAGCGGGAGTCGCCGGGGAGCTGTTTTTT
>many|.|TRBV2|TRBJ1-2
CASRNGGNYGYTF
TGTGCCAGCAGAAATGGAGGGAACTATGGCTACACCTTC